Following are 3 T cell receptor beta chains from one sample sequenced in a study of spatial heterogeneity in lung cancer. Using its own MiXCR run on the 5' RACE reads, TCRdb lists one record per CDR3 protein. The table lists approximately 24,000 distinct CDR3 sequences, approximately 4.7% of them singletons. Time point reported: sample taken at primary tumor resection. Sample: PBMCs, taken at surgery. Receptor source: a male donor with early-stage non-small cell lung cancer.

This clonotype was recorded at least ten times. The V call is TRBV5-1, the J call TRBJ2-5, with D perhaps matching TRBD2 (6 bases). The CDR3 runs to 13 residues. Trimming removed 2 bases at V and 2 bases at J, with 7 bases between. Germline loops: CDR1 SGHRS, CDR2 YFSETQ. CDR3 bases: TGCGCCAGCAGCTTAGGGACTCAAGAGACCCAGTACTTC. It encodes CASSLGTQETQYF.

This clonotype was seen a handful of times. The chain carries TRBV6-2 or TRBV6-3 and TRBJ2-2; no firm D call. The CDR3 loop spans 14 amino acids. Germline V gene sequence: CDR1 MNHEY, CDR2 SVGEGT. V lost 0 bases and J lost 5, with 7 bases in between. The CDR3 region is CASSYSIRTGELFF. CDR3 nucleotides: TGTGCCAGCAGTTACTCGATAAGGACCGGGGAGCTGTTTTTT.

This clonotype was observed at least ten times. The J gene is TRBJ2-5, the V gene TRBV20-1, with a tentative D call TRBD1 (6 bases). Trimming pared 0 bases from V and 5 bases from J, leaving 16 bases between. This CDR3 region has 15 residues. Germline CDR1 is DFQATT and CDR2 is SNEGSKA (reference sequence). CDR3 loop: CSAREALARGETQYF. As DNA, the CDR3 is TGCAGTGCTAGAGAGGCACTCGCGAGGGGGGAGACCCAGTACTTC.